This TCR beta chain was documented in a study of regulatory T cells in long-lasting Graves disease. Study results and caveats: More public clonotypes were shared by persistent patients (about 3,000) than by new patients (fewer than 1,000).

Researchers made TCR beta libraries by using iRepertoire HTBI primers and running Arm-PCR on CDR3 regions. Using its own MiXCR run on the multiplex PCR reads, TCRdb lists one record per CDR3 protein. Of some 370,000 distinct CDR3 sequences in the sample, 20% were seen once. V dropped 5 bases and J dropped 3 bases, with 20 bases sitting between them. The CDR3 is 17 amino acids. CDR1 and CDR2 from the germline V gene are SGHTA and FQGNSA. Time point specified: persistent/refractory GD, antithyroid drugs over 5 years with positive TRAb. PBMC-extracted RNA yielded the TCR library. The authors drew patients from an endocrinology department in Xi'an, China. This clonotype was picked up a small number of times. The antigen is unknown.

This TCR derives from a female donor with Graves disease. Sequences were derived from peripheral blood mononuclear cells (PBMCs), sampled when the disease was refractory, from a patient treated with antithyroid drugs. This chain joins TRBV7-2 and TRBJ1-5; D is ambiguous. DNA for the CDR3: TGTGCCAGCAGCCAAGCCCCCGAGACGGAAATCAATCAGCCCCAGCATTTT. It specifies CASSQAPETEINQPQHF.